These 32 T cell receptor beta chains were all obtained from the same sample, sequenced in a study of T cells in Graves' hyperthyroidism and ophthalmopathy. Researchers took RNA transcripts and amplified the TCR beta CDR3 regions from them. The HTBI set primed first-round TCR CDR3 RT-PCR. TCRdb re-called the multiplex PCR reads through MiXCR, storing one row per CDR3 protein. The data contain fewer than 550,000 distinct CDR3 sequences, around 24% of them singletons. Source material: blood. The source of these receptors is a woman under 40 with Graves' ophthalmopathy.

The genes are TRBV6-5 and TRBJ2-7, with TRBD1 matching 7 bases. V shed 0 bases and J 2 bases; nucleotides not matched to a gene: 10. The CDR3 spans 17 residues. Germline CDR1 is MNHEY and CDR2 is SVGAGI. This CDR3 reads CASSYSGRDSQPYEQYF. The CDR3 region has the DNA TGTGCCAGCAGTTACTCCGGCCGGGACAGCCAACCCTACGAGCAGTACTTC.

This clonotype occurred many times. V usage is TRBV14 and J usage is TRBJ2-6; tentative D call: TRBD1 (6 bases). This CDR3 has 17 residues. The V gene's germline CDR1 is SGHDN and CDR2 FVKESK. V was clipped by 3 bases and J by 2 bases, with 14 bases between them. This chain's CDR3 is CASSHPDQGPGANVLTF. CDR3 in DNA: TGTGCCAGCAGCCATCCAGACCAGGGGCCTGGGGCCAACGTCCTGACTTTC.

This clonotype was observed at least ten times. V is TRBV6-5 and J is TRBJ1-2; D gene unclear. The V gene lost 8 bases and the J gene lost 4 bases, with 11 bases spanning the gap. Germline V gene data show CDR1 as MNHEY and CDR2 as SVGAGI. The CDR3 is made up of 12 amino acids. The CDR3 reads CASQADFYGYTF. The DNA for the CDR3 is TGTGCCAGCCAGGCAGACTTCTATGGCTACACCTTC.

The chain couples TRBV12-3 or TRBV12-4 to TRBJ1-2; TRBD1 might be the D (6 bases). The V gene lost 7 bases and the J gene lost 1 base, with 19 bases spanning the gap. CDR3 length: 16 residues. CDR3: CASMDSLMEYNYGYTF. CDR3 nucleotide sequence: TGTGCCAGCATGGACAGCCTAATGGAATATAACTATGGCTACACCTTC.

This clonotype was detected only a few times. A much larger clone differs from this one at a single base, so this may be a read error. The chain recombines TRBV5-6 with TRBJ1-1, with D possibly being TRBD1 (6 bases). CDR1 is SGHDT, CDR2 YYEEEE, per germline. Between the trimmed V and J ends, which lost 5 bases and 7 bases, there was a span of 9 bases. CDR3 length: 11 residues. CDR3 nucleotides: TGTGCCAGCAGAGTGACAGGTGAAGCTTTCTTT. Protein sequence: CASRVTGEAFF.

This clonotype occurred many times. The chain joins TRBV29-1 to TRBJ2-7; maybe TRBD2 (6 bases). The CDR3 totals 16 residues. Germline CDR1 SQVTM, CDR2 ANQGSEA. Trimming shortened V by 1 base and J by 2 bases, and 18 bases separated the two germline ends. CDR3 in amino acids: CSVEARGSGLTYEQYF. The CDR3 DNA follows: TGCAGCGTTGAAGCCCGGGGTAGCGGTCTTACCTACGAGCAGTACTTC.

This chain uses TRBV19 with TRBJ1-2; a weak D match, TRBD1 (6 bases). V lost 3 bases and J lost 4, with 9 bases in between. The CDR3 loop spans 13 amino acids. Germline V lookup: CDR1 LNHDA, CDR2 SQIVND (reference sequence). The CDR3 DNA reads TGTGCCAGTAGTATCAACAGGGCCTATGGCTACACCTTC. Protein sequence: CASSINRAYGYTF.

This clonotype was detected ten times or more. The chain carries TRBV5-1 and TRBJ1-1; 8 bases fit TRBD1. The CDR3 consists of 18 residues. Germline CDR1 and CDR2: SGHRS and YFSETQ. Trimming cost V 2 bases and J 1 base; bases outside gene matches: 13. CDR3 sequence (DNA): TGCGCCAGCAGCTTTCCGGGACAGGCTACCATTGGGAACACTGAAGCTTTCTTT. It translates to CASSFPGQATIGNTEAFF.

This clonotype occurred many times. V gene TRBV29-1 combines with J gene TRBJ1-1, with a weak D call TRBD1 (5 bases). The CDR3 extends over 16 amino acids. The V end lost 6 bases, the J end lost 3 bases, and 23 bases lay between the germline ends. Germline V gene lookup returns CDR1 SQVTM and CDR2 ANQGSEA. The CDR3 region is CSVPADRGPTYTEAFF. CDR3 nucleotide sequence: TGCAGCGTGCCGGCTGACAGAGGCCCTACGTACACTGAAGCTTTCTTT.

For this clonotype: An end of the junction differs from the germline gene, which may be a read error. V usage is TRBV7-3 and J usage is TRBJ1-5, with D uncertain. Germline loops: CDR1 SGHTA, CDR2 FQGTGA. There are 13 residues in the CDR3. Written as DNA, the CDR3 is TGTGTCAGCAGCTTAGACGGAAATCAGCCCCAGCATTTT. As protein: CVSSLDGNQPQHF.

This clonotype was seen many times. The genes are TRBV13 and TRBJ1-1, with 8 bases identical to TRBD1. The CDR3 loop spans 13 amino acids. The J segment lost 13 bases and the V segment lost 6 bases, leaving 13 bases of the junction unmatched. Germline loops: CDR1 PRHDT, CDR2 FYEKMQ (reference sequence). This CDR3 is CASRGRGGQGVFF. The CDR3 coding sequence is TGTGCCAGCAGAGGGAGGGGCGGACAGGGCGTTTTCTTT.

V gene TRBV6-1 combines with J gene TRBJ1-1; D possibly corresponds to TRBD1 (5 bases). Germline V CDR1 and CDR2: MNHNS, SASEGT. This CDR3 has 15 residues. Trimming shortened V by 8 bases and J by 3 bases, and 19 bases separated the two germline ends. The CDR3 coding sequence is TGTGCCAGCTTCGCCTTGCCCAGGGCGGACACTGAAGCTTTCTTT. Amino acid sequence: CASFALPRADTEAFF.

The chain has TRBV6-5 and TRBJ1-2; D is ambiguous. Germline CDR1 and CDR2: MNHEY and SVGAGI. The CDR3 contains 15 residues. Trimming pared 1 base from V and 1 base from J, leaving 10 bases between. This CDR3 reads CASSYFRERNYGYTF. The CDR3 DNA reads TGTGCCAGCAGTTACTTCCGGGAACGTAACTATGGCTACACCTTC.

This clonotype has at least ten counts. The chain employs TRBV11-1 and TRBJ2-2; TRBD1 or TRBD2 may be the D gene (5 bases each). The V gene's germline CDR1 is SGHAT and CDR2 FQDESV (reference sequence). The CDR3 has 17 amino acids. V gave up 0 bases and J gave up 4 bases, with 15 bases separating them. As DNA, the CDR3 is TGTGCCAGCAGCTTAGCGGCGGGCCAGGGTGGCACCGGGGAGCTGTTTTTT. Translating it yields CASSLAAGQGGTGELFF.

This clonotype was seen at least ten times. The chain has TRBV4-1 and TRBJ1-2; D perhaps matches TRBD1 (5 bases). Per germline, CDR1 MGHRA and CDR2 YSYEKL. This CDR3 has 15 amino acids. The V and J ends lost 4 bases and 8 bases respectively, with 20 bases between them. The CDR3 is CASSPPWDGAVGYTF. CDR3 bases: TGCGCCAGCAGCCCCCCCTGGGATGGGGCGGTAGGCTACACCTTC.

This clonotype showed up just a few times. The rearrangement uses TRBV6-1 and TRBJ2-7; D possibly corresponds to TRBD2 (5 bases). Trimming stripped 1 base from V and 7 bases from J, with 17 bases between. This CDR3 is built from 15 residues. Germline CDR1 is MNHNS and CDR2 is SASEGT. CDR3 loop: CASSEGGRDYEEQYF. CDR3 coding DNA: TGTGCCAGCAGTGAAGGCGGGCGTGATTATGAAGAGCAGTACTTC.

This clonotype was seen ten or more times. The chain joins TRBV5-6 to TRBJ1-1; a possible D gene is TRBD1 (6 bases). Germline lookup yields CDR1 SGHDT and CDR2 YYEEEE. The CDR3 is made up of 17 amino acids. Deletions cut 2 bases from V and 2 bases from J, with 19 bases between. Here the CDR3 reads CASSFRFPWTANTEAFF. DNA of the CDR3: TGTGCCAGCAGCTTCCGTTTCCCGTGGACAGCTAACACTGAAGCTTTCTTT.

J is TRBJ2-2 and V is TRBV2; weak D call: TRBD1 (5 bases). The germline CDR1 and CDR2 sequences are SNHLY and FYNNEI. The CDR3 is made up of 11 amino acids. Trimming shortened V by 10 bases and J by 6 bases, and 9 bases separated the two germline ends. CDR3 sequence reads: CATAGSGELFF. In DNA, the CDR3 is TGTGCCACAGCAGGGTCCGGGGAGCTGTTTTTT.

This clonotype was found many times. As DNA, the CDR3 is TGTGCCAGCAGTCAGATCTGGACAGGGGGAGAGAACACTGAAGCTTTCTTT. It translates to CASSQIWTGGENTEAFF. The chain uses TRBV6-4 and TRBJ1-1, with 10 bases matching TRBD1. The CDR3 covers 17 residues. Germline V gives CDR1 MRHNA, CDR2 SNTAGT. The V segment lost 5 bases and the J segment 1 base; nucleotides outside the gene matches: 10.

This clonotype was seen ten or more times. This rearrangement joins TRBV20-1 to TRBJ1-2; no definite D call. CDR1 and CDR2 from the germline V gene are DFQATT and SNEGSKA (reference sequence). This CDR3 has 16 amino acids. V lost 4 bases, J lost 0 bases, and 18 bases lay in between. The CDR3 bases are TGCAGTGCTACTCCAGGACGGGCAAGTTCTAACTATGGCTACACCTTC. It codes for CSATPGRASSNYGYTF.

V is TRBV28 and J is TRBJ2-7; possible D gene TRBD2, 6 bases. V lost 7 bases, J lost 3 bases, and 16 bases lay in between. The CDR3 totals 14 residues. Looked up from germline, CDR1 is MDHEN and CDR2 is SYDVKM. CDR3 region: CASTGGAGIYEQYF. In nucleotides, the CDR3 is TGTGCCAGCACTGGAGGGGCCGGGATCTACGAGCAGTACTTC.

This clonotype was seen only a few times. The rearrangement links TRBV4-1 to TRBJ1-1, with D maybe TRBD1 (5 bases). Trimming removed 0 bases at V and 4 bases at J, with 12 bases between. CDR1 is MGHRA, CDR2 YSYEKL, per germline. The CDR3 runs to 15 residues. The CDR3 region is CASSQEGHSSTEAFF. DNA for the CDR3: TGCGCCAGCAGCCAAGAGGGGCACAGCAGCACTGAAGCTTTCTTT.

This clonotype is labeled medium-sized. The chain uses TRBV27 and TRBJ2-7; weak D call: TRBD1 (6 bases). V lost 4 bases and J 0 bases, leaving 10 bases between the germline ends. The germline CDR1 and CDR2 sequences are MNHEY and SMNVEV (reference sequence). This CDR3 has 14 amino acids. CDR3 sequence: CASSSGHNSYEQYF. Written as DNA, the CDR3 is TGTGCCAGCAGTTCGGGACACAACTCCTACGAGCAGTACTTC.

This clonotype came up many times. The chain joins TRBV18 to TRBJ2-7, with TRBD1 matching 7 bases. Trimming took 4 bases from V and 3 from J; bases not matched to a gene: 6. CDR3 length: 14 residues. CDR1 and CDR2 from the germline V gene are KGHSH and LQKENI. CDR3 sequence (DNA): TGTGCCAGCTCACTGGGACAGTTAATCTACGAGCAGTACTTC. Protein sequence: CASSLGQLIYEQYF.

CDR3: CAARRAHGQPQHF. CDR3 bases: TGTGCCGCTAGAAGGGCGCACGGTCAGCCCCAGCATTTT. The chain has TRBV6-1 and TRBJ1-5, with D uncertain. There are 13 residues in the CDR3. Germline V lookup: CDR1 MNHNS, CDR2 SASEGT. The V gene lost 11 bases and the J gene lost 6 bases, with 17 bases spanning the gap.

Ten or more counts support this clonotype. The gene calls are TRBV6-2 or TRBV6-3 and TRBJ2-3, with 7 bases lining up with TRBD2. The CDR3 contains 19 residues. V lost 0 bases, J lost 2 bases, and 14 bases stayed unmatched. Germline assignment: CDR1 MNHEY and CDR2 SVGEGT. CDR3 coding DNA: TGTGCCAGCAGTTACTCGAGTTCTTCTGGGCGGGGGAACACAGATACGCAGTATTTT. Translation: CASSYSSSSGRGNTDTQYF.

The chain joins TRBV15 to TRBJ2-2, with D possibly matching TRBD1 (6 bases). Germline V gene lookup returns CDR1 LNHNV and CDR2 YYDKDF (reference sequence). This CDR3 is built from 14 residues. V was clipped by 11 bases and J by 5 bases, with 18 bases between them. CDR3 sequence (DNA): TGTGCCTCAAGACAGGCCCCGAGGACCGGGGAGCTGTTTTTT. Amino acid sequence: CASRQAPRTGELFF.

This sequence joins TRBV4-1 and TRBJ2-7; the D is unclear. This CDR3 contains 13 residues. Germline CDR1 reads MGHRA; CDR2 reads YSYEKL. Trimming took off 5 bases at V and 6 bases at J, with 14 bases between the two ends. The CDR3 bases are TGCGCCAGCAGCTTGGACGAGTACTGCGAGCAGTACTTC. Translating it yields CASSLDEYCEQYF.

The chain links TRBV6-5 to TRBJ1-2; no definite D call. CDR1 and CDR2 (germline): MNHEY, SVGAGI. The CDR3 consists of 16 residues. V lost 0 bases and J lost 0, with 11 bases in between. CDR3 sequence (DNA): TGTGCCAGCAGTTACTCCGGTTCCTTAGCTAACTATGGCTACACCTTC. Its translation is CASSYSGSLANYGYTF.

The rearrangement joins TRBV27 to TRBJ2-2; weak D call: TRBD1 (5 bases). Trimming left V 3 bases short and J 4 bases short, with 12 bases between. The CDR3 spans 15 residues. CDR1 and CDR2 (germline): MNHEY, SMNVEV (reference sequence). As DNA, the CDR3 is TGTGCCAGCAGTTTTTCCAGGGCGGCCACCGGGGAGCTGTTTTTT. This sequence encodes CASSFSRAATGELFF.

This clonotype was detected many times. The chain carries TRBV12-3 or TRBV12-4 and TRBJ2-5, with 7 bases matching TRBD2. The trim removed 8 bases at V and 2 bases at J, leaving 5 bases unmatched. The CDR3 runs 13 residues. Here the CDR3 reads CASRGGSQETQYF. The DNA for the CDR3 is TGTGCCAGCCGCGGGGGAAGTCAAGAGACCCAGTACTTC.

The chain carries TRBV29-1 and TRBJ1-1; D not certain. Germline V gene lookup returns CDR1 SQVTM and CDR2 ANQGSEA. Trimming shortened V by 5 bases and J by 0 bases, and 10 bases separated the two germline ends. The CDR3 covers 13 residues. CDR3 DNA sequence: TGCAGCGTTATCCAATTCGTGAACACTGAAGCTTTCTTT. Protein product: CSVIQFVNTEAFF. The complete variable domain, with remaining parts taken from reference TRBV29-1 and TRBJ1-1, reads SAVISQKPSRDICQRGTSLTIQCQVDSQVTMMFWYRQQPGQSLTLIATANQGSEATYESGFVIDKFPISRPNLTFSTLTVSNMSPEDSSIYLCSVIQFVNTEAFFGQGTRLTVV.